This T cell receptor beta chain was captured by sequencing in a study of T cell repertoires in cytomegalovirus infection. On the study more broadly: Indications came from public TCR beta signatures; they pointed to CMV infection and to a matching HLA type.

Study conclusions and caveats: It was HLA-C-restricted CMV-specific TCR beta clonotypes that dominated the response ex vivo.

The trim removed 1 base at V and 4 bases at J, leaving 5 bases unmatched. The CDR3 totals 16 residues. Looked up from germline, CDR1 is SGHAT and CDR2 is FQNNGV. As to this clonotype: The antigen is unknown.

MiXCR, run by TCRdb on the reads, gives a single entry per CDR3 protein. The repertoire holds around 170,000 distinct CDR3 sequences, with roughly 15% as singletons. Material: CD8+ T cells from PBMCs. The V gene is TRBV11-2, the J gene TRBJ2-1, with TRBD2 identical over 9 bases. This sequence was found in a human donor in good health (CMV status not recorded). Some clones in this sample may be carry-over from other donors' samples. Here the CDR3 DNA reads TGTGCCAGCAGCTTAGTCGCGACTAGCGGATACAATGAGCAGTTCTTC. Amino acid sequence: CASSLVATSGYNEQFF.